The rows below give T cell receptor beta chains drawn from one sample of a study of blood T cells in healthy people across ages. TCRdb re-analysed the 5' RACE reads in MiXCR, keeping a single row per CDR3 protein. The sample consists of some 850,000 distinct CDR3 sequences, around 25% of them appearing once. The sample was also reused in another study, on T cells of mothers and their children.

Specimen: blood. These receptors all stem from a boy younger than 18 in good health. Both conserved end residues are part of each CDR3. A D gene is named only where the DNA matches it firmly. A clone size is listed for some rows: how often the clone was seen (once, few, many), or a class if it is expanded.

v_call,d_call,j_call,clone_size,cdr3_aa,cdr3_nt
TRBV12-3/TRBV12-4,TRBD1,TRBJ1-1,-,CASRAKMDRTFAFF,TGTGCCAGCAGGGCTAAAATGGACAGGACTTTTGCTTTCTTT
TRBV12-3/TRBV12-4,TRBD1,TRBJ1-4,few,CASNSPGQGNEKLFF,TGTGCCAGCAATTCCCCGGGACAGGGAAATGAAAAACTGTTTTTT
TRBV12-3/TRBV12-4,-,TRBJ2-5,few,CASNPGRVRETQYF,TGTGCCAGCAACCCCGGGCGGGTTCGGGAGACCCAGTACTTC
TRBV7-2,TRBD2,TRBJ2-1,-,CASSSRLAGDEQFF,TGTGCCAGCAGCTCTCGGCTAGCGGGGGATGAGCAGTTCTTC
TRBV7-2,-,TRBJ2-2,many,CASSRRAGTGELFF,TGTGCCAGCAGCCGCAGGGCGGGGACCGGGGAGCTGTTTTTT
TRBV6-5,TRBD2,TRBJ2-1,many,CASSYLAGVNNEQFF,TGTGCCAGCAGTTACCTAGCGGGGGTTAACAATGAGCAGTTCTTC
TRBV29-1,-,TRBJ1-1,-,CSGSMGRNTEAFF,TGCAGCGGGTCTATGGGGCGTAACACTGAAGCTTTCTTT
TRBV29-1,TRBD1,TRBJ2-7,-,CSVERQGAGGQYF,TGCAGCGTTGAGAGGCAGGGGGCTGGGGGGCAGTACTTC
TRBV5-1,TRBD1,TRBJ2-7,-,CASSLEAGQGADEQYF,TGCGCCAGCAGCTTGGAAGCGGGACAGGGGGCCGACGAGCAGTACTTC
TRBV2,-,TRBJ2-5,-,CASSEPQGYETQYF,TGTGCCAGCAGTGAACCACAGGGTTACGAGACCCAGTACTTC
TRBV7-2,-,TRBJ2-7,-,CASSLEGRAGYEQYF,TGTGCCAGCAGCTTAGAGGGGCGGGCGGGCTACGAGCAGTACTTC
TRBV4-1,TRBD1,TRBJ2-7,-,CASSRQDRGAYEQYF,TGCGCCAGCAGTCGACAAGACAGGGGGGCTTACGAGCAGTACTTC
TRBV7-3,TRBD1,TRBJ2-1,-,CASSPEDRGLNEQFF,TGTGCCAGCAGCCCCGAGGACAGGGGGCTGAATGAGCAGTTCTTC
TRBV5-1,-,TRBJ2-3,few,CASSLGRWGADTQYF,TGCGCCAGCAGCTTGGGCCGTTGGGGAGCCGATACGCAGTATTTT